This T cell receptor (beta chain) was obtained from a study of blood T cell repertoires in COVID-19. About the research overall: Some COVID-19 samples were acute and others convalescent; all came from the United States, Italy and Spain.

Original methodology: Reference gene primer amplification gave estimated nucleated cell counts. Profiled with immunoSEQ multiplex PCR; TCRdb holds only in-frame clones, not every one. That table is the source of V, J and clone size, and D and trimming were worked out from the DNA. This table holds roughly 400,000 clones, about 90% found once. Germline V gives CDR1 SNHLY, CDR2 FYNNEI. CDR3 length: 15 amino acids. Deletions cut 7 bases from V and 6 bases from J, with 21 bases between. This clone has more than one count but fewer than ten. The sequence was obtained from a young man who had recovered from COVID-19. Sequenced: PBMCs or T cells enriched from blood (not recorded which). The chain couples TRBV2 to TRBJ2-5, with D perhaps TRBD2 (7 bases). The CDR3 reads CASKAVSGGAKTQYF. CDR3 DNA sequence: TGTGCCAGCAAGGCCGTGTCGGGGGGCGCAAAGACCCAGTACTTC.